The 26 T cell receptor beta chains given below trace back to one sample, sequenced in a study of T cells in narcolepsy. Clones were read by immunoSEQ multiplex PCR, and TCRdb kept only the in-frame ones, dropping some. The table has 25,000 to 35,000 clones, approximately 85% seen once. Sequencing was performed on CD45RA- memory CD4+ T cells from PBMCs. The receptors here all came from a human donor with narcolepsy.

This chain links TRBV6-5 with TRBJ1-6; no reliable D call. The ends were cut back, 4 bases at V and 10 bases at J, with 11 bases in the middle. The length of the CDR3 is 13 residues. Germline V lookup: CDR1 MNHEY, CDR2 SVGAGI. The CDR3 coding sequence is TGTGCCAGCAGTTCCTGGTTGGAATCACCCCTCCACTTT. Translation: CASSSWLESPLHF.

The rearrangement uses TRBV12-5 and TRBJ2-3, with 8 bases fitting TRBD1. The CDR3 totals 13 residues. The germline gives CDR1 LGHNT, CDR2 FRNRAP. With 8 bases clipped from V and 4 bases from J, the junction kept 5 bases outside the gene matches. This CDR3 is CASRTGQADTQYF. The CDR3 nucleotides read TGTGCTAGTCGGACAGGGCAAGCAGATACGCAGTATTTT.

V and J are TRBV5-1 and TRBJ2-2; 9 positions agree with TRBD2. The CDR3 extends over 16 amino acids. The germline V gene has CDR1 SGHRS and CDR2 YFSETQ. Unmatched junction bases numbered 2, after V lost 1 base and J lost 1 base. For the CDR3, the DNA is TGCGCCAGCAGCTTGAAACTAGCGGGGAACACCGGGGAGCTGTTTTTT. Its protein is CASSLKLAGNTGELFF.

V gene TRBV12-5 combines with J gene TRBJ2-2; 9 bases agree with TRBD1. The CDR3 is made up of 16 amino acids. With 3 bases clipped from V and 3 bases from J, the junction kept 5 bases outside the gene matches. CDR1 and CDR2 (germline): LGHNT, FRNRAP. Here the CDR3 reads CASGFYGTGYTGELFF. In DNA, the CDR3 is TGTGCTAGTGGTTTTTACGGGACAGGGTACACCGGGGAGCTGTTTTTT.

The V and J genes are TRBV6-1 and TRBJ1-3; D gene ambiguous. In germline, CDR1 is MNHNS, CDR2 SASEGT. This CDR3 is built from 13 residues. Trimming cost V 3 bases and J 0 bases, with 3 bases left between them. The CDR3 DNA is TGTGCCAGCAGTGACCACTCTGGAAACACCATATATTTT. Protein product: CASSDHSGNTIYF.

The rearrangement joins TRBV29-1 to TRBJ2-2, with D possibly being TRBD1 (5 bases). CDR3 length: 12 residues. V lost 4 bases and J 6 bases, leaving 9 bases between the germline ends. From germline, CDR1 is SQVTM and CDR2 ANQGSEA. Here the CDR3 reads CSVASGPGELFF. In DNA, the CDR3 is TGCAGCGTTGCATCAGGGCCCGGGGAGCTGTTTTTT.

The V gene is TRBV6-5, the J gene TRBJ1-2; 7 positions agree with TRBD1. This CDR3 has 13 amino acids. Losses at the gene ends were 6 bases for V and 3 bases for J; bases not matched to a gene: 4. CDR1 and CDR2 (germline): MNHEY, SVGAGI. The CDR3 here is CASRNDRDYGYTF. The DNA for the CDR3 is TGTGCCAGCAGAAACGACAGGGACTATGGCTACACCTTC.

This clone was seen a few times. The chain carries TRBV2 and TRBJ1-4; tentatively, D is TRBD1 (6 bases). V lost 6 bases to trimming and J lost 12 bases, with 8 bases between them. In germline, CDR1 is SNHLY, CDR2 FYNNEI. The CDR3 length is 10 residues. CDR3 protein: CASRNRELFF. CDR3 coding DNA: TGTGCCAGCAGGAACAGGGAACTGTTTTTT.

This sequence joins TRBV6-1 and TRBJ1-2, with TRBD1 as a possible D gene (5 bases). V lost 4 bases and J 4 bases, leaving 19 bases between the germline ends. Per germline, CDR1 MNHNS and CDR2 SASEGT. The CDR3 runs 16 residues. The CDR3: CASSGGRGLTGYGYTF. The CDR3, as DNA: TGTGCCAGCAGTGGGGGAAGGGGACTTACCGGCTATGGCTACACCTTC.

Comment on this clone: Other DNA sequences in this specimen translate into the identical CDR3. This rearrangement joins TRBV6-1 to TRBJ2-5; TRBD1 might be the D (6 bases). The germline V gene encodes CDR1 MNHNS and CDR2 SASEGT. Trimming cost V 4 bases and J 4 bases, with 13 bases left between them. CDR3 length: 14 amino acids. The CDR3 nucleotides are TGTGCCAGCAGTGCCATGACAGGAGGAGAGACCCAGTACTTC. Residues: CASSAMTGGETQYF.

This clone occurred once. CDR3 sequence reads: CASSVEPGANTEAFF. CDR3 sequence (DNA): TGTGCCAGCAGCGTAGAGCCAGGGGCGAACACTGAAGCTTTCTTT. The chain joins TRBV9 to TRBJ1-1; D may be TRBD1 (6 bases). The germline V and J ends were trimmed by 0 bases and 1 base, with 10 bases remaining between them. Germline V gene data show CDR1 as SGDLS and CDR2 as YYNGEE. The CDR3 covers 15 residues.

This chain's CDR3 is CASSLSDAEKLFF. The DNA of the CDR3 is TGTGCCAGCAGTTTATCGGACGCCGAAAAACTGTTTTTT. The rearrangement links TRBV27 to TRBJ1-4; no definite D call. In germline, CDR1 is MNHEY, CDR2 SMNVEV (reference sequence). The CDR3 sequence is 13 residues long. V lost 0 bases and J lost 8, with 7 bases in between.

This chain joins TRBV5-1 and TRBJ2-3; 10 nucleotides align to TRBD2. Germline CDR1 SGHRS, CDR2 YFSETQ. The CDR3 sequence is 16 residues long. The J segment lost 4 bases and the V segment lost 5 bases, leaving 10 bases of the junction unmatched. This CDR3 reads CASRGELAGGADTQYF. DNA for the CDR3: TGCGCCAGCAGGGGGGAATTAGCGGGAGGAGCAGATACGCAGTATTTT.

V and J are TRBV19 and TRBJ1-5, with no clear D. This CDR3 region has 15 residues. Trimming removed 5 bases at V and 11 bases at J, with 22 bases between. Germline loops: CDR1 LNHDA, CDR2 SQIVND (reference sequence). CDR3 sequence: CASSASWQPGEAQHF. The CDR3 region has the DNA TGTGCCAGTAGTGCCTCCTGGCAGCCAGGAGAGGCCCAGCATTTT.

The CDR3 protein is CARSLGSQSSRPRRETQYF. The CDR3 DNA is TGTGCCAGAAGCTTGGGATCGCAATCGTCCAGACCGCGGCGGGAGACCCAGTACTTC. V usage is TRBV5-3 and J usage is TRBJ2-5; no definite D call. TRBV5-3 is an ORF; its function is uncertain. V lost 0 bases and J lost 5, with 26 bases in between. The CDR3 loop spans 19 amino acids.

In its sample, this clone was seen once. V and J are TRBV5-4 and TRBJ2-2; D gene ambiguous. Trimming cost V 0 bases and J 0 bases, with 9 bases left between them. Looked up from germline, CDR1 is SGHNT and CDR2 is YYREEE (reference sequence). CDR3 size: 16 residues. The CDR3 loop reads CASSLEPASNTGELFF. CDR3 DNA: TGTGCCAGCAGCTTGGAACCAGCGTCGAACACCGGGGAGCTGTTTTTT.

This rearrangement joins TRBV5-1 to TRBJ2-3; TRBD2 agrees at 7 bases. J lost 0 bases, V lost 4 bases, and 5 bases had no gene match. Germline values: CDR1 SGHRS, CDR2 YFSETQ. The CDR3 has 15 residues. CDR3 protein: CASSRRGSSTDTQYF. As DNA, the CDR3 is TGCGCCAGCAGCCGGCGGGGGTCTAGCACAGATACGCAGTATTTT.

The V gene is TRBV19, the J gene TRBJ2-1, with D perhaps assigned TRBD1 or TRBD2 (5 bases each). CDR3 length: 16 amino acids. Deletions cut 1 base from V and 4 bases from J, with 14 bases between. Germline CDR1 LNHDA, CDR2 SQIVND (reference sequence). CDR3 DNA: TGTGCCAGTAGTATAGGACACCGGGGCATATACAATGAGCAGTTCTTC. It yields the protein CASSIGHRGIYNEQFF.

This sequence joins TRBV4-1 and TRBJ1-1, with a possible D match to TRBD1 (5 bases). CDR1 and CDR2 from the germline V gene are MGHRA and YSYEKL. V was cut by 5 bases and J by 7 bases, with 23 bases left in between. This CDR3 has 16 amino acids. The CDR3 DNA is TGCGCCAGCAGCAGGATTTTTGTTGGGGCCCCGGGTGAAGCTTTCTTT. This translates into CASSRIFVGAPGEAFF.

V is TRBV18 and J is TRBJ2-1; D is unresolved. CDR3 length: 12 amino acids. Per the germline V gene, CDR1 is KGHSH and CDR2 is LQKENI. Deletions cut 8 bases from V and 0 bases from J, with 5 bases between. Written as DNA, the CDR3 is TGTGCCAGCCAAAGCTCCTACAATGAGCAGTTCTTC. It is translated as CASQSSYNEQFF.

The chain has TRBV5-1 and TRBJ2-5; D is possibly TRBD1 (6 bases). The V end lost 4 bases, the J end lost 4 bases, and 14 bases lay between the germline ends. Germline V gene lookup returns CDR1 SGHRS and CDR2 YFSETQ. The CDR3 runs to 14 residues. CDR3 nucleotide sequence: TGCGCCAGCAGCATAACAGGGACGGCAGAGACCCAGTACTTC. Translated: CASSITGTAETQYF.

By proportion, this clone is medium-sized. The chain links TRBV14 to TRBJ1-1; no clear D gene. CDR1 SGHDN and CDR2 FVKESK come from the germline V gene. The V end lost 4 bases, the J end lost 1 base, and 10 bases lay between the germline ends. This CDR3 has 14 amino acids. The CDR3 nucleotides are TGTGCCAGCAGCCTGACCCCGGGGAACACTGAAGCTTTCTTT. This codes for CASSLTPGNTEAFF.

The chain links TRBV9 to TRBJ1-4; D not certain. Germline V lookup: CDR1 SGDLS, CDR2 YYNGEE. V lost 2 bases and J 3 bases, leaving 11 bases between the germline ends. CDR3 size: 15 residues. The CDR3 DNA reads TGTGCCAGCAGCGTTTCTGGGAATCCTAATGAAAAACTGTTTTTT. This codes for CASSVSGNPNEKLFF.

The J gene is TRBJ1-4, the V gene TRBV27, with D unresolved. V lost 2 bases and J lost 4, with 11 bases in between. The CDR3 contains 15 residues. Germline V CDR1 and CDR2: MNHEY, SMNVEV (reference sequence). The CDR3 region is CASSLEGGGNEKLFF. The CDR3, as DNA: TGTGCCAGCAGTTTAGAAGGTGGCGGTAATGAAAAACTGTTTTTT.

V usage is TRBV14 and J usage is TRBJ2-1; TRBD2 matches 16 bases. Germline trimming cut 3 bases from V and 4 bases from J; bases unmatched to any gene: 9. The CDR3 consists of 19 residues. Germline CDR1 and CDR2: SGHDN and FVKESK. The CDR3 loop is CASSQISGTSGGAYNEQFF. As DNA, the CDR3 is TGTGCCAGCAGCCAGATTTCCGGGACTAGCGGGGGGGCTTACAATGAGCAGTTCTTC.

The genes are TRBV9 and TRBJ2-3; 7 bases match TRBD1. Germline CDR1 SGDLS, CDR2 YYNGEE. The junction had 3 bases not matched to a gene; V was cut back by 1 base and J by 1 base. This CDR3 spans 15 amino acids. CDR3 bases: TGTGCCAGCAGCGTAAGAGGGACAGGCACAGATACGCAGTATTTT. It is translated as CASSVRGTGTDTQYF.